This T cell receptor beta chain stems from a study of OX40 agonist ivuxolimab in advanced cancers. Only in-frame clones appear in the TCRdb table, and some are missing; sequencing was by immunoSEQ multiplex PCR. The table has approximately 16,000 clones, around 79% seen once. Germline CDR1 reads LGHNA; CDR2 reads YSLEER. The CDR3 consists of 14 residues. V lost 5 bases and J lost 10; bases outside the gene matches: 4. The chain has TRBV4-3 and TRBJ1-6; 11 bases are shared with TRBD1. The sequence was collected from an adult with an advanced solid tumor such as melanoma, head and neck, liver or kidney cancer. The starting material was CD4+ or CD8+ T cells sorted from blood, obtained in a trial of the OX40 agonist ivuxolimab. CDR3 nucleotides: TGCGCCAGCAGCGGGGGACAGGGGGTGTCACCCCTCCACTTT. Translating gives CASSGGQGVSPLHF.